This T cell receptor beta chain is drawn from a study of stem cell transplantation in POMP-related autoinflammatory disease (dated by TCRdb to the early 2020s). For context, the study as a whole: The study hypothesis was that defective thymoproteasomes impair MHC class I-dependent CD8+ T-cell differentiation and positive selection, which skews the TRB repertoire. To find out how POMP deficiency affects T-cell receptor beta repertoire diversity and CDR3 characteristics, high-throughput TRB sequencing was used. Before transplant, CD4+ naive T-cell skewing, low CD8+ T-cell proportions, and reduced T-cell cytokine secretion were observed in patients.

V gives up 6 bases and J gives up 4 bases, and the segment between their germline ends measures 21 bases. Based on the germline V gene, the CDR1 and CDR2 sequences are SGHRS and YFSETQ. From the cysteine through the phenylalanine, the CDR3 covers 16 amino acids. The retained sequence is limited to the CDR3, 48 bases, with the frame set at the first base. Preparation of the library involved the immunoSEQ multiplex PCR assay. Processing in the source paper ran as follows. Shannon entropy, which takes clonal size distribution into account, was used to quantify repertoire diversity. The Gini-Simpson index (Simpson_1-D) served as the measure of how unequally clonotypes were distributed. TCRdb limited this immuneACCESS table to in-frame rearrangements with V and J called. A share of clones is missing; checked studies link under half to unresolved V genes, and the rest is unexplained. V and J calls and clone size follow that table, whereas D and trimming were derived from the DNA. Across this sample there are around 32,000 clones, with approximately 86% seen only once. Together, the top ten hold 0.72% of the sample.

Comment on this clone: The antigen it recognizes is unknown. Nothing much larger sits one base from this clone, and base qualities are not available.

Explained via the paper, the time point label denotes: before hematopoietic stem cell transplant. PRAID was marked by prominent immunodeficiency together with autoinflammation. T-cell subsets (conventional T cells, CD8+ T cells, regulatory T cells, T follicular helper cells) were sorted before TRB sequencing. The full study reports these points: The number of unique TRB V-J gene pairings was restricted in PRAID patients. In PRAID patients, the trend toward increased clonality and lower diversity reached statistical significance only for regulatory T cells. PRAID patients trended toward lower TRB diversity and higher clonality across all analyzed T-cell subsets.

The sequence came from a human donor with POMP-related autoinflammation and immune dysregulation (PRAID). This receptor chain uses TRBV5-1 and TRBJ2-3; the D region possibly corresponds to TRBD1 (8 bases align). Sequenced here: CD4+ T cells from PBMCs, sampled before stem cell transplantation. In nucleotide form, the sequence is TGCGCCAGCACCGATCCGGGACAGGCGGGGGCAGATACGCAGTATTTT. It codes for CASTDPGQAGADTQYF. The reference TRBV5-1 and TRBJ2-3 proteins fill in what lies around the CDR3, so the full variable domain reads KAGVTQTPRYLIKTRGQQVTLSCSPISGHRSVSWYQQTPGQGLQFLFEYFSETQRNKGNFPGRFSGRQFSNSRSEMNVSTLELGDSALYLCASTDPGQAGADTQYFGPGTRLTVL.